The T cell receptor beta chain under discussion was sequenced for a study of OX40 agonist ivuxolimab in advanced cancers. Study overall: Prior checkpoint blockade (anti-PD-1, anti-PD-L1 or anti-CTLA-4) was permitted; approximately 41% had it.

Trimming removed 0 bases at V and 0 bases at J, with 12 bases between. The germline gives CDR1 MNHNS, CDR2 SASEGT. The CDR3 has 18 residues. This clone was seen once. The data were produced by immunoSEQ multiplex PCR, yet TCRdb's version contains in-frame clones alone and is incomplete. Of some 64,000 clones listed, about nine tenths are singletons. The receptor was isolated from an adult with an advanced solid tumor such as melanoma, head and neck, liver or kidney cancer. The chain couples TRBV6-1 to TRBJ2-6; no reliable D call. The sequenced sample was CD4+ or CD8+ T cells sorted from blood, obtained in a trial of the OX40 agonist ivuxolimab. This chain's CDR3 is CASSEAWRLHSGANVLTF. CDR3 nucleotides: TGTGCCAGCAGTGAAGCCTGGAGACTGCACTCTGGGGCCAACGTCCTGACTTTC.